The 11 T cell receptor beta chains below all came from one sample that was sequenced in a study of CD8 T cells in Susac syndrome. Reverse transcription used about 0.45 to 1 ug RNA and random hexamers. TCRdb used MiXCR to reprocess the immunoSEQ multiplex PCR reads, holding one entry per CDR3 protein. The sample holds roughly 170,000 distinct CDR3 sequences; approximately 95% are singletons and the top ten take roughly 0.1%. The sequenced material came from CD4+ T cells from PBMCs. All receptors derive from a human donor with multiple sclerosis.

The chain uses TRBV2 and TRBJ2-7, with a weak D call TRBD1 (5 bases). Germline-derived CDR1 and CDR2 are SNHLY and FYNNEI. CDR3 length equals 15 residues. Trimming took 3 bases from V and 6 from J, leaving 18 bases between them. The CDR3 protein is CASSEMVRERGEQYF. For the CDR3, the DNA is TGTGCCAGCAGTGAGATGGTCAGGGAAAGGGGCGAGCAGTACTTC.

V is TRBV28 and J is TRBJ1-2; 9 bases are shared with TRBD1. The germline V gene has CDR1 MDHEN and CDR2 SYDVKM. The V gene end was trimmed by 6 bases and the J gene end by 8 bases; junction bases not matched to a gene: 13. This CDR3 comprises 15 residues. CDR3 nucleotides: TGTGCCAGCAGAGCAACGGGACAGGGATACGGAGGCTACACCTTC. Translated, it gives CASRATGQGYGGYTF.

The chain is built from TRBV7-3 and TRBJ2-2, with D uncertain. This CDR3 has 15 amino acids. The germline V gene has CDR1 SGHTA and CDR2 FQGTGA. With 0 bases removed from V and 4 bases from J, the gap between germline ends came to 9 bases. CDR3 nucleotides: TGTGCCAGCAGCTTAACAAACGGGCCCACCGGGGAGCTGTTTTTT. Translation gives CASSLTNGPTGELFF.

The CDR3 bases are TGTGCCAGCAGTCCCCACAGGGCCGTCTCTGGAAACACCATATATTTT. As protein: CASSPHRAVSGNTIYF. The chain links TRBV28 to TRBJ1-3, with D maybe TRBD1 (6 bases). The length of the CDR3 is 16 residues. Germline values: CDR1 MDHEN, CDR2 SYDVKM. Trimming left V 5 bases short and J 0 bases short, with 14 bases between.

V is TRBV7-9 and J is TRBJ1-1; TRBD1 might be the D (5 bases). CDR1 and CDR2 from the germline V gene are SEHNR and FQNEAQ (reference sequence). Trimming took 5 bases from V and 9 from J, leaving 13 bases between them. This CDR3 has 12 residues. CDR3 nucleotides: TGTGCCAGCAGCGAGGGGAGGTTGCAAGCTTTCTTT. This gives the protein CASSEGRLQAFF.

The chain recombines TRBV23-1 with TRBJ1-2; no definite D call. TRBV23-1 is an open reading frame whose function is uncertain. V was clipped by 7 bases and J by 3 bases, with 9 bases between them. This CDR3 is 12 amino acids long. The CDR3: CASTRTHYGYTF. The DNA of the CDR3 is TGCGCCAGCACCAGAACACACTATGGCTACACCTTC.

The genes are TRBV28 and TRBJ1-1, with unresolved D. The CDR3 spans 11 residues. Germline assignment: CDR1 MDHEN and CDR2 SYDVKM. V gave up 8 bases and J gave up 8 bases, with 12 bases separating them. CDR3 loop: CASYYAREAFF. CDR3 bases: TGTGCCAGCTACTATGCCCGAGAAGCTTTCTTT.

This chain joins TRBV9 and TRBJ2-1, with 11 bases lining up with TRBD2. Germline CDR1 is SGDLS and CDR2 is YYNGEE. This CDR3 has 15 residues. J lost 4 bases, V lost 3 bases, and 3 bases had no gene match. CDR3 residues: CASSETSGRYNEQFF. CDR3 sequence (DNA): TGTGCCAGCAGCGAAACTAGCGGGAGATACAATGAGCAGTTCTTC. Variable domain in full (rest from reference TRBV9 and TRBJ2-1): DSGVTQTPKHLITATGQRVTLRCSPRSGDLSVYWYQQSLDQGLQFLIQYYNGEERAKGNILERFSAQQFPDLHSELNLSSLELGDSALYFCASSETSGRYNEQFFGPGTRLTVL.

J is TRBJ2-6 and V is TRBV5-1; D is tentatively TRBD1 or TRBD2 (5 bases each). Trimming took off 2 bases at V and 3 bases at J, with 18 bases between the two ends. CDR1 is SGHRS and CDR2 is YFSETQ in the germline V gene. This CDR3 has 18 residues. CDR3 sequence reads: CASSLPTGGPGGANVLTF. CDR3 in DNA: TGCGCCAGCAGCTTACCTACAGGAGGTCCAGGTGGGGCCAACGTCCTGACTTTC.

This rearrangement joins TRBV5-4 to TRBJ2-4; perhaps D is TRBD1 or TRBD2 (5 bases each). Germline V gives CDR1 SGHNT, CDR2 YYREEE (reference sequence). V was clipped by 0 bases and J by 0 bases, with 16 bases between them. This CDR3 spans 18 amino acids. CDR3 coding DNA: TGTGCCAGCAGCTTGGGGCATGGGGGATTTCTAGCCAAAAACATTCAGTACTTC. It specifies CASSLGHGGFLAKNIQYF.

V gene TRBV28 combines with J gene TRBJ2-4; 11 positions agree with TRBD2. CDR3 length: 19 amino acids. Germline V gene data show CDR1 as MDHEN and CDR2 as SYDVKM. The V segment lost 3 bases and the J segment 4 bases; nucleotides outside the gene matches: 14. The CDR3: CASSLGLAGGNLVKNIQYF. The CDR3 DNA reads TGTGCCAGCAGTTTGGGGCTAGCGGGAGGAAATTTGGTAAAAAACATTCAGTACTTC.